The next 2 T cell receptor beta chains were all read from a single sample in a study of Tregs in tolerant kidney transplant recipients (dated by TCRdb to the late 2010s). Receptor libraries were prepared by the immunoSEQ multiplex PCR assay. TCRdb obtained this table from immuneACCESS and retained in-frame rearrangements with V and J assigned. These tables miss some clones; where compared with another copy, unresolved V genes account for less than half of the shortfall, and the remainder is unexplained. The sample table records some 90,000 clones; approximately 92% of these occur just once. In total, the top ten clones hold roughly 5% of the sample. The sequenced sample was CD8+ T cells from blood. The origin of the receptors is a human donor in good health.

V usage is TRBV7-8 and J usage is TRBJ2-7; the D gene is possibly TRBD1 (5 bases). Germline lookup yields CDR1 SGHVS and CDR2 FQNEAQ. The CDR3 length is 15 residues. Trimming cost V 0 bases and J 2 bases, with 11 bases left between them. The CDR3 DNA follows: TGTGCCAGCAGCTTAGCAGGGGAAGGGGCCTACGAGCAGTACTTC. Translating gives CASSLAGEGAYEQYF.

The CDR3 DNA is TGTGCCAGCAGTTACCTCGAACGGGGCCGTAATCAGCCCCAGCATTTT. Residues: CASSYLERGRNQPQHF. The chain links TRBV6-6 to TRBJ1-5; D possibly corresponds to TRBD1 (5 bases). This CDR3 contains 16 residues. Looked up from germline, CDR1 is MNHNY and CDR2 is SVGAGI (reference sequence). Between the trimmed V and J ends, which lost 2 bases and 4 bases, there was a span of 15 bases.